The T cell receptor (beta chain) described here comes from a study of human T cells and chemical hapten exposure. Study at large: Doses of diphenylcyclopropenone went to the patients' scalps weekly throughout the approximately 26-week study. Study observations and caveats: As patch test score rose, PT1 expanded TCR counts tended to rise as well. Alopecia in all donors means immunity may differ from healthy individuals.

Time point of the sample: patch test 3, about 24 weeks after DPC sensitization. Treatment indicated: therapeutic diphenylcyclopropenone sensitization with weekly scalp DPC. CDR1 and CDR2 from the germline V gene are SNHLY and FYNNEI. Trimming took 3 bases from V and 2 from J, leaving 12 bases between them. The CDR3 has 15 residues. The sample holds a few counts of this clonotype. Its matching antigen is unknown. One entry per CDR3 protein results from TCRdb running MiXCR on the RACE reads. The table lists about 170,000 distinct CDR3 sequences, 25% to 35% of them singletons. The sequence was collected from a woman in her late teens or twenties with alopecia areata. Some clones in this sample may be carry-over from other donors' samples. Sequencing was performed on whole blood, taken in connection with sensitization to the hapten diphenylcyclopropenone (DPC). The rearrangement links TRBV2 to TRBJ2-3; D perhaps matches TRBD1 (6 bases). Written as DNA, the CDR3 is TGTGCCAGCAGTGATAACAGGGTGCCCACAGATACGCAGTATTTT. Encoded protein: CASSDNRVPTDTQYF.